The entry below gives a single T cell receptor (beta chain) sequence along with its context. Its antigen is unidentified. This sample is drawn from a study of cytomegalovirus exposure and HLA in healthy donors. This CDR3 contains 14 residues. The germline CDR1 and CDR2 sequences are MNHEY and SVGAGI. Trimming removed 6 bases at V and 7 bases at J, with 16 bases between. General study results and limits: There was a cluster of highly shared sequence variants that was likely a sequencing artifact. A later analysis, which compared TCR beta chains of equal frequency, found the HLA-associated ones more clonally expanded. An apparent linkage of common viral pathogens to several of the most significant clusters emerged in a later analysis.

The PCR ran on 60 Vbeta and 13 Jbeta primers. Assay: immunoSEQ multiplex PCR; the TCRdb copy retains only in-frame clones and omits some. The sample lists 90,000 to 130,000 clones, around 80% occurring once. The sequence came from a woman under 30 in good health and CMV-seropositive. The chain has TRBV6-5 and TRBJ2-1; D not resolved. The sequenced material came from PBMCs. CDR3 sequence (DNA): TGTGCCAGCAGAAAGGCGGATAACGCGAATGAGCAGTTCTTC. This sequence encodes CASRKADNANEQFF.